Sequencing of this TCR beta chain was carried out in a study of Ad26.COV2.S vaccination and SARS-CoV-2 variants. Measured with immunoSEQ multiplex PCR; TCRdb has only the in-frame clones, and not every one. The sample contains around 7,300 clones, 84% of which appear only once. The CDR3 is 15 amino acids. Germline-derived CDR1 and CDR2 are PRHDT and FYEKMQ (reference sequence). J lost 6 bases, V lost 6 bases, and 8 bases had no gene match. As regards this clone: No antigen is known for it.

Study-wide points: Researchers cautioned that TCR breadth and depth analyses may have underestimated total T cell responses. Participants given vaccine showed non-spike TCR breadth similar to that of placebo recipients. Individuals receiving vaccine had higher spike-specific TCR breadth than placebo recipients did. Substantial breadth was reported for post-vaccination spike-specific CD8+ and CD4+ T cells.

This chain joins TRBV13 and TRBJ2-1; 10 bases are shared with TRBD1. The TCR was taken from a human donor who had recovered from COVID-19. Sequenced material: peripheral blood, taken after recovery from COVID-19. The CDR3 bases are TGTGCCAGCAGTCCTCCGGGACAGGGGCTCAATGAGCAGTTCTTC. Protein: CASSPPGQGLNEQFF.